This entry is about one T cell receptor (beta chain). The antigen is undetermined. The sample is drawn from a study of identical twins. TCRdb called the 5' RACE reads again in MiXCR, with one record for every CDR3 protein. The data hold about 340,000 distinct CDR3 sequences, with approximately 8.8% observed a single time. V was trimmed by 6 bases and J by 5 bases, leaving 16 bases between them. The CDR3 consists of 15 residues. Findings of the study overall: Researchers reported excess low generation probability among twin-shared out-of-frame alpha sequences. Models predicted too little out-of-frame TCR alpha sharing in monozygotic twins. Conclusions came from cross-sectional statistical analysis, not from following the same donors.

The chain is built from TRBV12-3 or TRBV12-4 and TRBJ2-2, with D perhaps TRBD2 (7 bases). The clonotype originates from a woman between 50 and 59 years old in good health. Sequenced material: naive T cells sorted from blood. The CDR3 nucleotides are TGTGCCAGCAGCCTGGGGGGGGCGGGGACCGGGGAGCTGTTTTTT. This sequence encodes CASSLGGAGTGELFF.